The 21 T cell receptor beta chains below all came from one sample that was sequenced in a study of CD8 T cells in ankylosing spondylitis. TCRdb called the 5' RACE reads again in MiXCR, with one record for every CDR3 protein. This table holds roughly 280,000 distinct CDR3 sequences, around 20% found once. Sequencing input: blood, either unsorted or a sorted T cell fraction (not recorded which). The receptors were gathered from a male donor with ankylosing spondylitis or in good health (not recorded which).

This clonotype was recorded at least ten times. The CDR3 is CSVVVQVSVYRYGYTF. In nucleotides, the CDR3 is TGCAGCGTTGTGGTGCAGGTTTCTGTATATCGCTATGGCTACACCTTC. The chain has TRBV29-1 and TRBJ1-2, with D uncertain. The CDR3 length is 16 residues. The germline CDR1 and CDR2 sequences are SQVTM and ANQGSEA. V lost 4 bases, J lost 4 bases, and 22 bases lay in between.

This clonotype was seen at least ten times. The rearrangement links TRBV10-3 to TRBJ1-1; 11 bases are shared with TRBD1. The CDR3 totals 12 residues. Germline V gene lookup returns CDR1 ENHRY and CDR2 SYGVKD. Losses at the gene ends were 10 bases for V and 5 bases for J; bases not matched to a gene: 3. The CDR3 reads CATRDRGTEAFF. CDR3 nucleotides: TGTGCCACCCGGGACAGGGGGACTGAAGCTTTCTTT.

This clonotype has a count of ten or more. V usage is TRBV5-1 and J usage is TRBJ1-1, with TRBD1 as a possible D gene (5 bases). Germline-derived CDR1 and CDR2 are SGHRS and YFSETQ. Trimming removed 4 bases from V and 6 bases from J, with 13 bases in between. This CDR3 is built from 13 residues. The CDR3 nucleotides read TGCGCCAGCAGCCGGGACCTCCCTTCTGAAGCTTTCTTT. It codes for CASSRDLPSEAFF.

The chain combines TRBV11-2 with TRBJ2-3; TRBD1 might be the D (5 bases). Looked up from germline, CDR1 is SGHAT and CDR2 is FQNNGV. This CDR3 region has 16 residues. V was pared by 1 base and J by 4 bases, with 15 bases between. This CDR3 reads CASSLGGRGYADTQYF. CDR3 nucleotide sequence: TGTGCCAGCAGCTTAGGGGGAAGGGGATACGCAGATACGCAGTATTTT.

This clonotype was counted once. One end of the junction varies from germline; a read error may be responsible. The chain is built from TRBV5-5 and TRBJ2-3; D remains ambiguous. Germline V gene sequence: CDR1 SGHKS, CDR2 YYEKEE (reference sequence). The CDR3 runs to 13 residues. CDR3 sequence: CANSPTPPDTQYF. The CDR3 nucleotides are TGTGCCAACAGCCCCACCCCGCCTGATACGCAGTATTTT.

V usage is TRBV5-1 and J usage is TRBJ2-1; 11 positions agree with TRBD2. From germline, CDR1 is SGHRS and CDR2 YFSETQ. The CDR3 totals 16 residues. V trimming: 7 bases; J trimming: 8 bases; junction bases outside the gene matches: 14. CDR3 DNA sequence: TGCGCCAGCGAGCCGCCAACTAGCGGGAGTAGGTATGAGCAGTTCTTC. Its protein is CASEPPTSGSRYEQFF.

This clonotype was observed a few times. The chain carries TRBV7-6 and TRBJ1-2; 7 bases map to TRBD1. The CDR3 covers 14 residues. Trimming at V came to 4 bases and at J to 6 bases, leaving 8 bases not matched to a gene. Germline V gene lookup returns CDR1 SGHVS and CDR2 FNYEAQ. The CDR3 DNA reads TGTGCCAGCAGCTCCCGACAGGGTGTAGATGGCTACACCTTC. Amino acid sequence: CASSSRQGVDGYTF.

In this sample, this clonotype turned up a few times. The chain employs TRBV12-3 or TRBV12-4 and TRBJ1-2, with D unclear. CDR3 length: 15 amino acids. The V end was cut by 3 bases, the J end by 6 bases, with 17 bases between. CDR3: CASSFPGISKDGYTF. In DNA, the CDR3 is TGTGCCAGCAGTTTCCCCGGCATATCCAAGGATGGCTACACCTTC.

There are a few counts of this clonotype. This chain uses TRBV11-1 with TRBJ2-1; TRBD2 is a possible D gene (6 bases). Germline CDR1 is SGHAT and CDR2 is FQDESV (reference sequence). V dropped 5 bases and J dropped 2 bases, with 13 bases sitting between them. CDR3 length: 15 amino acids. The CDR3 reads CASSPRDSTYNEQFF. The CDR3 nucleotides are TGTGCCAGCAGCCCCCGGGACTCCACCTACAATGAGCAGTTCTTC.

The chain couples TRBV12-3 or TRBV12-4 to TRBJ1-2; 8 nucleotides agree with TRBD1. The junction had 11 bases not matched to a gene; V was cut back by 1 base and J by 7 bases. This CDR3 is built from 16 residues. The CDR3: CASSLGRDRFLSGYTF. CDR3 DNA: TGTGCCAGCAGTTTAGGCCGGGACAGGTTTTTAAGTGGCTACACCTTC.

Ten or more counts support this clonotype. This rearrangement joins TRBV6-5 to TRBJ2-2; 8 positions match TRBD2. CDR1 is MNHEY, CDR2 SVGAGI, per germline. V shed 2 bases, J shed 7 bases, and the junction held 9 bases outside the gene matches. The CDR3 contains 16 residues. CDR3 coding DNA: TGTGCCAGCAGTTACGCCCGAGCGGGAGTCGACGGGGAGCTGTTTTTT. Protein: CASSYARAGVDGELFF.

The V call is TRBV20-1, the J call TRBJ2-4; TRBD1 might be the D (5 bases). The germline V gene has CDR1 DFQATT and CDR2 SNEGSKA (reference sequence). The CDR3 runs 12 residues. In nucleotides, the CDR3 is TGCAGGGCCAGGGCAGCCAAAAACATTCAGTACTTC. It specifies CRARAAKNIQYF.

This clonotype was seen more than once but under ten times. The CDR3: CSANRDRALEQYV. CDR3 in DNA: TGCAGTGCCAACCGGGACAGGGCCCTCGAGCAGTACGTC. J is TRBJ2-7 and V is TRBV20-1, with 9 bases aligning to TRBD1. Germline CDR1 and CDR2: DFQATT and SNEGSKA (reference sequence). The CDR3 contains 13 residues. J gave up 6 bases and V 6 bases, and 9 bases lay outside the gene matches.

This clonotype was recorded a few times. The chain couples TRBV5-6 to TRBJ2-3; possibly TRBD1 for D (6 bases). CDR1 and CDR2 (germline): SGHDT, YYEEEE. The CDR3 extends over 15 amino acids. Deletions cut 2 bases from V and 0 bases from J, with 10 bases between. The CDR3 DNA sequence: TGTGCCAGCAGCTTCGGACAGAGAAGCACAGATACGCAGTATTTT. Protein product: CASSFGQRSTDTQYF.

V is TRBV9 and J is TRBJ1-1; TRBD1 matches at 8 bases. Germline loops: CDR1 SGDLS, CDR2 YYNGEE. Trimming cost V 3 bases and J 5 bases; bases outside gene matches: 3. CDR3 length: 13 amino acids. The chain's CDR3 is CASSEDRETEAFF. The CDR3 DNA is TGTGCCAGCAGCGAGGACAGGGAGACTGAAGCTTTCTTT. The full variable domain, rest sourced from reference TRBV9 and TRBJ1-1, is DSGVTQTPKHLITATGQRVTLRCSPRSGDLSVYWYQQSLDQGLQFLIQYYNGEERAKGNILERFSAQQFPDLHSELNLSSLELGDSALYFCASSEDRETEAFFGQGTRLTVV.

This clonotype showed up many times. J is TRBJ2-7 and V is TRBV12-3 or TRBV12-4; D is unresolved. The CDR3 consists of 14 residues. V lost 5 bases, J lost 1 base, and 12 bases lay in between. The CDR3 here is CASSPAGRSYEQYV. CDR3 nucleotide sequence: TGTGCCAGCAGTCCGGCCGGTAGGTCCTACGAGCAGTACGTC.

The genes are TRBV12-3 or TRBV12-4 and TRBJ1-5; possibly TRBD1 for D (6 bases). V dropped 5 bases and J dropped 11 bases, with 22 bases sitting between them. The CDR3 consists of 15 residues. The CDR3 spells CASSLTTGPYQAQHF. The CDR3 bases are TGTGCCAGCAGTCTAACGACAGGTCCTTATCAAGCCCAGCATTTT.

There are many counts of this clonotype. The chain is built from TRBV27 and TRBJ1-4; tentative D call: TRBD1 (5 bases). Germline V gene lookup returns CDR1 MNHEY and CDR2 SMNVEV (reference sequence). V gave up 8 bases and J gave up 0 bases, with 10 bases separating them. The CDR3 sequence is 14 residues long. This CDR3 reads CASGPTATNEKLFF. The CDR3, as DNA: TGTGCCAGCGGCCCGACAGCAACTAATGAAAAACTGTTTTTT.

This clonotype has just a few counts. The chain is built from TRBV7-6 and TRBJ1-1; a possible D gene is TRBD1 (5 bases). The length of the CDR3 is 14 residues. V lost 5 bases, J lost 1 base, and 11 bases lay in between. Germline V lookup: CDR1 SGHVS, CDR2 FNYEAQ. This CDR3 is CASSRLTENTEAFF. DNA for the CDR3: TGTGCCAGCAGCCGATTGACAGAGAACACTGAAGCTTTCTTT.

This chain links TRBV6-5 with TRBJ2-2; D perhaps matches TRBD1 (5 bases). This CDR3 spans 15 amino acids. Germline lookup yields CDR1 MNHEY and CDR2 SVGAGI. V was pared by 0 bases and J by 4 bases, with 9 bases between. The CDR3 coding sequence is TGTGCCAGCAGTTACTCGAGCCAGGGCACCGGGGAGCTGTTTTTT. Translating it yields CASSYSSQGTGELFF.

Concerning this clonotype itself: A much larger clone sits a single nucleotide away, making a read error possible. V is TRBV15 and J is TRBJ2-2; no clear D. CDR3 length equals 15 residues. Germline CDR1 reads LNHNV; CDR2 reads YYDKDF (reference sequence). V lost 0 bases and J 0 bases, leaving 5 bases between the germline ends. The CDR3, as DNA: TGTGCCACCAGCAGAGATTGGGCGAACACCGGGGAGCTGTTTTTT. Translating gives CATSRDWANTGELFF.